What follows describes a single TCR beta chain. A multiplex PCR was run with 60 Vbeta primers and 13 Jbeta primers. As originally analysed: Unique TCR beta chains totaled roughly 80 million in a later count, with around 11 million of them shared. TCRdb's copy holds only in-frame clones and misses some; the assay was immunoSEQ multiplex PCR. D and trimming come from the DNA, and the V and J calls and clone size come from that table. Found here are 150,000 to 200,000 clones, about 79% of them singletons; the top ten hold 5% to 7.5%. This sample is drawn from a study of cytomegalovirus exposure and HLA in healthy donors. Study in general: Of over 350 genotyped donors, around 80% grouped in the Caucasian-associated ancestry cluster.

Nominal health characterized the donors when sampled, though unrecorded immune exposures were likely. The CDR3 loop spans 17 amino acids. Trimming removed 2 bases from V and 2 bases from J, with 16 bases in between. The V gene's germline CDR1 is SGHVS and CDR2 FQNEAQ. Sequenced: PBMCs. The sequence was obtained from a man over 45 in good health and CMV-seropositive. This chain links TRBV7-8 with TRBJ1-5, with D tentatively TRBD1 (5 bases). CDR3 in DNA: TGTGCCAGCAGCTTATATCCGCTAGGGGAAGGCAATCAGCCCCAGCATTTT. This gives the protein CASSLYPLGEGNQPQHF.